This is a list of T cell receptor beta chains from one sample in a study of CD8+ T cells in alopecia areata. Sequencing used immunoSEQ multiplex PCR; TCRdb keeps in-frame clones, though not all of them. This table has hundreds of thousands of clones, roughly 69% appearing once. Sequencing used CD4+ T cells sorted from blood, obtained at week 0. Receptor source: a human donor with alopecia areata. Each CDR3 is given with its conserved first and last residue. D genes are given only for firm matches. Some rows mark clone size as missing; the rest say once, few, many or name a class of expanded clone.

d_gene: -; j_gene: TRBJ1-1; v_gene: TRBV30; abundance: -; CDR3nt: TGTGCCGGGACCCAAGAGAACACTGAAGCTTTCTTT; CDR3aa: CAGTQENTEAFF
d_gene: TRBD2; j_gene: TRBJ2-1; v_gene: TRBV4-3; abundance: -; CDR3nt: TGCGCCAGCAGCCAAGAGTCCAGGACTAGCGGGGGGGCCGAGCAGTTCTTC; CDR3aa: CASSQESRTSGGAEQFF
d_gene: -; j_gene: TRBJ2-5; v_gene: TRBV7-2; abundance: -; CDR3nt: TGTGCCAGCAGCTTAGTGGAGTTAGGACTTCAGTACTTC; CDR3aa: CASSLVELGLQYF
d_gene: -; j_gene: TRBJ1-6; v_gene: TRBV5-4; abundance: -; CDR3nt: TGTGCCAGCAGCTTGGCTAGCTCCTATAATTCACCCCTCCACTTT; CDR3aa: CASSLASSYNSPLHF
d_gene: -; j_gene: TRBJ2-1; v_gene: TRBV12-5; abundance: -; CDR3nt: TGTGCTAGTGCCCTGGTACTAGCCGCCAGCTACAATGAGCAGTTCTTC; CDR3aa: CASALVLAASYNEQFF
d_gene: -; j_gene: TRBJ2-2; v_gene: TRBV9; abundance: -; CDR3nt: TGTGCCAGCAGTCTTGGTCTCGGCCTCGGGGAGCTGTTTTTT; CDR3aa: CASSLGLGLGELFF
d_gene: -; j_gene: TRBJ1-6; v_gene: TRBV5-6; abundance: -; CDR3nt: TGTGCCAGCAGCTTGGCCGAGGGGGGAGCCCTCCACTTT; CDR3aa: CASSLAEGGALHF
d_gene: -; j_gene: TRBJ2-5; v_gene: TRBV30; abundance: few; CDR3nt: TGTGCCTGGAGACTCCAAGAGACCCAGTACTTC; CDR3aa: CAWRLQETQYF
d_gene: -; j_gene: TRBJ1-4; v_gene: TRBV6-5; abundance: -; CDR3nt: TGTGCCAGCAGTTACTCGATCAGGGCTGAAAAACTGTTTTTT; CDR3aa: CASSYSIRAEKLFF
d_gene: -; j_gene: TRBJ2-6; v_gene: TRBV11-2; abundance: -; CDR3nt: TGTGCCAGCCGGGGGGCCAACGTCCTGACTTTC; CDR3aa: CASRGANVLTF
d_gene: -; j_gene: TRBJ2-7; v_gene: TRBV7-9; abundance: -; CDR3nt: TGTGCCAGCAGCCCCGAGGGTCACGAGCAGTACTTC; CDR3aa: CASSPEGHEQYF
d_gene: -; j_gene: TRBJ2-3; v_gene: TRBV18; abundance: -; CDR3nt: TGTGCCAGCTCACCACGACAGCCTAGCACAGATACGCAGTATTTT; CDR3aa: CASSPRQPSTDTQYF
d_gene: TRBD2; j_gene: TRBJ2-1; v_gene: TRBV29-1; abundance: -; CDR3nt: TGCAGCGTTGTGGGGACTAGCGGGGGGACCGTCAATGAGCAGTTCTTC; CDR3aa: CSVVGTSGGTVNEQFF
d_gene: -; j_gene: TRBJ2-7; v_gene: TRBV9; abundance: -; CDR3nt: TGTGCCAGCAGCACCCACAGTGAGGGGGGACGCGAGCAGTACTTC; CDR3aa: CASSTHSEGGREQYF
d_gene: TRBD2; j_gene: TRBJ2-1; v_gene: TRBV11-2; abundance: -; CDR3nt: TGTGCCAGCAGCTTTCTTGCGGGGGGCCTCTCCAATGAGCAGTTCTTC; CDR3aa: CASSFLAGGLSNEQFF
d_gene: -; j_gene: TRBJ1-2; v_gene: TRBV2; abundance: once; CDR3nt: TGTGCCAGCAGTGTTTGGGGAACGGGCTACACCTTC; CDR3aa: CASSVWGTGYTF
d_gene: TRBD2; j_gene: TRBJ2-5; v_gene: TRBV5-6; abundance: -; CDR3nt: TGTGCCAGCAGCGCGTTGGGATTAGCGGGGGAAGAGACCCAGTACTTC; CDR3aa: CASSALGLAGEETQYF
d_gene: TRBD2; j_gene: TRBJ2-3; v_gene: TRBV30; abundance: -; CDR3nt: TGTGCCTGGGGGCCAGGGACTAGTATACCAGATACGCAGTATTTT; CDR3aa: CAWGPGTSIPDTQYF
d_gene: -; j_gene: TRBJ2-5; v_gene: TRBV15; abundance: -; CDR3nt: TGTGCCACCAGCCGCCGGGACAAACAAGAGACCCAGTACTTC; CDR3aa: CATSRRDKQETQYF
d_gene: -; j_gene: TRBJ2-1; v_gene: TRBV9; abundance: -; CDR3nt: TGTGCCAGCAGCTCCGGGACGGCGACCTACAATGAGCAGTTCTTC; CDR3aa: CASSSGTATYNEQFF
d_gene: -; j_gene: TRBJ2-3; v_gene: TRBV6-6; abundance: -; CDR3nt: TGTGCCAGCGCGCCCGAGGGGGGCACAGATACGCAGTATTTT; CDR3aa: CASAPEGGTDTQYF
d_gene: -; j_gene: TRBJ2-7; v_gene: TRBV4-2; abundance: -; CDR3nt: TGTGCCAGCAGCCAATCCGGCAGTGGTAGTAAGGCCTACGAGCAGTACTTC; CDR3aa: CASSQSGSGSKAYEQYF
d_gene: -; j_gene: TRBJ1-4; v_gene: TRBV4-3; abundance: -; CDR3nt: TGCGCCAGCAGCCAAGATGGAACTCCTCGGGAAAAACTGTTTTTT; CDR3aa: CASSQDGTPREKLFF
d_gene: TRBD1; j_gene: TRBJ2-7; v_gene: TRBV7-9; abundance: -; CDR3nt: TGTGCCAGCAGCCCCATCGGGACAGGTTTCTACGAGCAGTACTTC; CDR3aa: CASSPIGTGFYEQYF
d_gene: -; j_gene: TRBJ1-2; v_gene: TRBV29-1; abundance: few; CDR3nt: TGCAGCGTTGCGGCTTCCTATGGCTACACCTTC; CDR3aa: CSVAASYGYTF
d_gene: -; j_gene: TRBJ1-6; v_gene: TRBV2; abundance: few; CDR3nt: TGTGCCAGCAGTGATGACTCACCCCTCCACTTT; CDR3aa: CASSDDSPLHF
d_gene: TRBD2; j_gene: TRBJ2-4; v_gene: TRBV9; abundance: -; CDR3nt: TGTGCCAGCAGCGGCAATAGCGGGGACAAAAACATTCAGTACTTC; CDR3aa: CASSGNSGDKNIQYF
d_gene: TRBD1; j_gene: TRBJ1-5; v_gene: TRBV19; abundance: -; CDR3nt: TGTGCCAGTAGTTCCCCGACAGGGGGCGCTGGGCAGCCCCAGCATTTT; CDR3aa: CASSSPTGGAGQPQHF
d_gene: -; j_gene: TRBJ1-1; v_gene: TRBV30; abundance: -; CDR3nt: TGTGCCTTCCGCTCCGGCAGCACTGAAGCTTTCTTT; CDR3aa: CAFRSGSTEAFF